This T cell receptor (beta chain) was sequenced for a study of shared clonotypes between healthy human individuals. General study results and limits: Few donors limited the genetic and exposure-history diversity represented. Generation probabilities of non-shared clonotypes were lower (relative to those shared by all four donors).

Comment on this clone: Antigen: not known.

Germline loops: CDR1 MDHEN, CDR2 SYDVKM. Trimming at V came to 7 bases and at J to 4 bases, leaving 8 bases not matched to a gene. The CDR3 runs 14 residues. Each subset's genomic DNA was split evenly across several immunoSEQ plates. The table came from immunoSEQ multiplex PCR; TCRdb's copy has only in-frame clones and leaves some out. The sample includes about 300,000 clones, around two thirds of them seen just once. The clonotype comes from a man in his thirties or forties in good health. Sequenced input: memory CD4+ T cells sorted from blood. Subset indicated: CD45RA-negative fraction. This chain connects TRBV28 to TRBJ2-7, with 9 bases identical to TRBD1. This chain's CDR3 is CASTPGQGPYEQYF. CDR3 DNA: TGTGCCAGCACCCCGGGACAGGGCCCGTACGAGCAGTACTTC. The full variable domain, its missing parts supplied by reference TRBV28 and TRBJ2-7, is DVKVTQSSRYLVKRTGEKVFLECVQDMDHENMFWYRQDPGLGLRLIYFSYDVKMKEKGDIPEGYSVSREKKERFSLILESASTNQTSMYLCASTPGQGPYEQYFGPGTRLTVT.